These 29 T cell receptor beta chains were all obtained from the same sample, sequenced in a study of control samples from healthy donors and cancer patients. Assay used: immunoSEQ multiplex PCR; TCRdb lists only in-frame clones, some missing. The profile shows some 150,000 clones, roughly nine tenths of them singletons. Sequencing used blood. The receptors were gathered from a man between 18 and 29 years old in good health.

The J gene is TRBJ2-1, the V gene TRBV11-3, with D uncertain. The CDR3 extends over 12 amino acids. V was cut by 0 bases and J by 7 bases, with 4 bases left in between. Germline V CDR1 and CDR2: SGHNT, YENEEA. The CDR3 protein is CASSLDPNEQFF. In DNA, the CDR3 is TGTGCCAGCAGCTTAGACCCGAATGAGCAGTTCTTC.

The sample holds a few counts of this clone. J is TRBJ1-2 and V is TRBV28, with 7 positions matching TRBD1. Germline loops: CDR1 MDHEN, CDR2 SYDVKM. The trim removed 2 bases at V and 8 bases at J, leaving 5 bases unmatched. The CDR3 extends over 13 amino acids. The CDR3: CASSLGQGGGYTF. CDR3 nucleotide sequence: TGTGCCAGCAGTTTAGGGCAGGGGGGCGGCTACACCTTC.

V is TRBV10-2 and J is TRBJ1-5; a weak D match, TRBD1 (6 bases). Germline V gene sequence: CDR1 WSHSY, CDR2 SAAADI. This CDR3 spans 15 amino acids. The V and J ends lost 4 bases and 7 bases respectively, with 17 bases between them. The CDR3 spells CASSADGGAGQPQHF. DNA for the CDR3: TGCGCCAGCAGTGCAGACGGGGGCGCAGGGCAGCCCCAGCATTTT.

In its sample, this clone was seen a few times. The rearrangement joins TRBV19 to TRBJ1-2; D unclear. V was clipped by 8 bases and J by 0 bases, with 7 bases between them. The CDR3 extends over 12 amino acids. Germline V gives CDR1 LNHDA, CDR2 SQIVND (reference sequence). This CDR3 reads CASEGANYGYTF. CDR3 DNA sequence: TGTGCCAGTGAGGGAGCTAACTATGGCTACACCTTC.

V is TRBV7-7 and J is TRBJ1-4; D is unclear. V was clipped by 2 bases and J by 5 bases, with 6 bases between them. Germline V gene sequence: CDR1 SSHAT, CDR2 FNYEAQ (reference sequence). CDR3 size: 13 residues. CDR3 in DNA: TGTGCCAGCAGCTTACGTGTAAATGAAAAACTGTTTTTT. Translating it yields CASSLRVNEKLFF.

J is TRBJ2-5 and V is TRBV11-2; possible D gene TRBD1, 6 bases. Trimming cost V 4 bases and J 2 bases, with 23 bases left between them. Germline CDR1 and CDR2: SGHAT and FQNNGV. CDR3 size: 18 residues. CDR3 residues: CASSYTTNSRGRQETQYF. CDR3 sequence (DNA): TGTGCCAGCAGCTACACGACCAACAGCAGGGGCCGACAAGAGACCCAGTACTTC.

The V and J genes are TRBV3-1 (or the pseudogene TRBV3-2) and TRBJ2-3; 10 bases are shared with TRBD2. The V gene's germline CDR1 is LGHDT and CDR2 YNNKEL (reference sequence). J was trimmed by 6 bases and V by 4 bases; bases with no gene match: 10. The CDR3 is 16 residues long. In DNA, the CDR3 is TGTGCCAGCAGCCGAGGTAGCGGGGGGCCAACGGATACGCAGTATTTT. Translation: CASSRGSGGPTDTQYF.

This clone was counted a single time. J is TRBJ1-3 and V is TRBV9, with a possible D match to TRBD1 (6 bases). The CDR3 is 14 amino acids. The V and J ends lost 3 bases and 0 bases respectively, with 7 bases between them. Germline V gene data show CDR1 as SGDLS and CDR2 as YYNGEE. The CDR3 is CASSAGHSGNTIYF. DNA of the CDR3: TGTGCCAGCAGCGCGGGACACTCTGGAAACACCATATATTTT.

This chain connects TRBV6-1 to TRBJ2-3; 8 bases agree with TRBD1. In germline, CDR1 is MNHNS, CDR2 SASEGT. The CDR3 is 15 residues long. After removal of 4 bases from V and 4 bases from J, the junction contained 7 bases not matched to a gene. The CDR3 reads CASSVSGGKADTQYF. The DNA for the CDR3 is TGTGCCAGCAGTGTGTCAGGGGGCAAGGCAGATACGCAGTATTTT.

In this sample, this clone turned up once. The chain carries TRBV29-1 and TRBJ2-5; the D gene could be TRBD1 or TRBD2 (5 bases each). This CDR3 has 13 residues. V lost 5 bases and J 2 bases, leaving 12 bases between the germline ends. Germline-derived CDR1 and CDR2 are SQVTM and ANQGSEA. The CDR3, as DNA: TGCAGCGTTAGGCCGGGACCACAAGAGACCCAGTACTTC. Translated, it gives CSVRPGPQETQYF.

The chain carries TRBV28 and TRBJ2-3; perhaps D is TRBD1 or TRBD2 (5 bases each). Germline-derived CDR1 and CDR2 are MDHEN and SYDVKM. V shed 6 bases and J shed 6 bases, with 19 bases lying between them. This CDR3 has 15 amino acids. The CDR3 DNA reads as TGTGCCAGCAGCCGTACCCGGGACCCCTGGGATACGCAGTATTTT. This codes for CASSRTRDPWDTQYF. The variable domain in full, with the rest retrieved from reference TRBV28 and TRBJ2-3, is DVKVTQSSRYLVKRTGEKVFLECVQDMDHENMFWYRQDPGLGLRLIYFSYDVKMKEKGDIPEGYSVSREKKERFSLILESASTNQTSMYLCASSRTRDPWDTQYFGPGTRLTVL.

The chain has TRBV7-9 and TRBJ1-1, with unresolved D. CDR1 is SEHNR, CDR2 FQNEAQ, per germline (reference sequence). V gave up 5 bases and J gave up 6 bases, with 22 bases separating them. CDR3 size: 16 residues. The CDR3 protein is CASSPTPRSSGAEAFF. The DNA for the CDR3 is TGTGCCAGCAGCCCGACCCCGAGGTCCTCCGGAGCTGAAGCTTTCTTT.

This chain uses TRBV24-1 with TRBJ2-3; 7 bases map to TRBD1. TRBJ1-3 matches the DNA end more closely, so the J call is doubtful. Germline values: CDR1 KGHDR, CDR2 SFDVKD. CDR3 size: 13 residues. CDR3 region: CATSANSGQDIYF. The CDR3 DNA sequence: TGTGCCACCAGCGCTAACAGTGGACAGGACATATATTTT.

This chain uses TRBV12-5 with TRBJ1-4; 8 nucleotides match TRBD1. Germline V lookup: CDR1 LGHNT, CDR2 FRNRAP. Trimming at V came to 2 bases and at J to 7 bases, leaving 15 bases not matched to a gene. The CDR3 runs to 18 residues. CDR3 bases: TGTGCTAGTGGTTTGAAGGCCAGGGGGCTCTCTCGGGGTGAAAAACTGTTTTTT. This sequence encodes CASGLKARGLSRGEKLFF.

The chain uses TRBV11-3 and TRBJ2-1, with no clear D. The CDR3 is 14 residues long. Germline V CDR1 and CDR2: SGHNT, YENEEA. Trimming pared 0 bases from V and 6 bases from J, leaving 9 bases between. CDR3 bases: TGTGCCAGCAGCTTAGATCGTTATAGCAATGAGCAGTTCTTC. It specifies CASSLDRYSNEQFF.

The chain recombines TRBV7-9 with TRBJ1-1, with D tentatively TRBD1 (5 bases). V shed 1 base and J shed 3 bases, with 15 bases lying between them. Germline V gene sequence: CDR1 SEHNR, CDR2 FQNEAQ (reference sequence). The CDR3 runs to 16 residues. The CDR3 sequence is CASSLGRDHFYTEAFF. The CDR3 nucleotides are TGTGCCAGCAGCTTAGGGAGGGACCATTTTTACACTGAAGCTTTCTTT.

This chain links TRBV18 with TRBJ1-4; D is ambiguous. Per the germline V gene, CDR1 is KGHSH and CDR2 is LQKENI. Trimming took off 1 base at V and 2 bases at J, with 14 bases between the two ends. The CDR3 is 17 residues long. CDR3 nucleotides: TGTGCCAGCTCACCACTTCCAGCGAAAACCACTAATGAAAAACTGTTTTTT. Amino acid sequence: CASSPLPAKTTNEKLFF.

This clone was seen more than once but under ten times. This sample includes further DNA sequences coding for the same CDR3. The rearrangement links TRBV7-9 to TRBJ1-5; D is unclear. The CDR3 sequence is 12 residues long. The V gene lost 1 base and the J gene lost 4 bases, with 2 bases spanning the gap. In germline, CDR1 is SEHNR, CDR2 FQNEAQ (reference sequence). The CDR3 loop is CASSLGNQPQHF. The CDR3 DNA reads TGTGCCAGCAGCTTAGGGAATCAGCCCCAGCATTTT.

The chain employs TRBV30 and TRBJ1-1, with 7 bases aligning to TRBD1. The J segment lost 4 bases and the V segment lost 3 bases, leaving 20 bases of the junction unmatched. There are 18 residues in the CDR3. The germline V gene has CDR1 GTSNPN and CDR2 SVGIG (reference sequence). For the CDR3, the DNA is TGTGCCTGGAGAACAACAGACAGGGAACGGGGTCGAAGCACTGAAGCTTTCTTT. Its protein is CAWRTTDRERGRSTEAFF.

The V and J genes are TRBV2 and TRBJ2-3; 8 positions agree with TRBD2. Looked up from germline, CDR1 is SNHLY and CDR2 is FYNNEI. Trimming took 7 bases from V and 1 from J; bases not matched to a gene: 10. This CDR3 is 16 amino acids long. CDR3 amino acids: CASTGTGGIGTDTQYF. The CDR3 DNA reads as TGTGCCAGCACCGGAACGGGGGGGATCGGCACAGATACGCAGTATTTT. Full variable domain (outside the CDR3, taken from reference TRBV2 and TRBJ2-3): EPEVTQTPSHQVTQMGQEVILRCVPISNHLYFYWYRQILGQKVEFLVSFYNNEISEKSEIFDDQFSVERPDGSNFTLKIRSTKLEDSAMYFCASTGTGGIGTDTQYFGPGTRLTVL.

Many counts were recorded for this clone. The chain couples TRBV2 to TRBJ2-7; 9 positions match TRBD1. Germline assignment: CDR1 SNHLY and CDR2 FYNNEI. Germline trimming cut 3 bases from V and 7 bases from J; bases unmatched to any gene: 10. CDR3 length: 15 amino acids. The CDR3 DNA sequence: TGTGCCAGCAGTGATCCGGGACAGGGATTTGAGGAGCAGTACTTC. It codes for CASSDPGQGFEEQYF.

The chain carries TRBV28 and TRBJ1-3; a weak D match, TRBD1 (5 bases). The CDR3 contains 13 residues. Between the trimmed V and J ends, which lost 6 bases and 3 bases, there was a span of 9 bases. The germline V gene encodes CDR1 MDHEN and CDR2 SYDVKM. The CDR3 sequence: CASSRADGNTIYF. The CDR3 nucleotides are TGTGCCAGCAGCAGGGCGGATGGAAACACCATATATTTT.

This chain uses TRBV10-3 with TRBJ1-1, with 8 bases aligning to TRBD1. With V trimmed by 7 bases and J by 10 bases, 14 bases remained unmatched. Germline V gene lookup returns CDR1 ENHRY and CDR2 SYGVKD. There are 14 residues in the CDR3. In DNA, the CDR3 is TGTGCCATCACTCCGACAGGACAGGGCGGGGCAGCTTTCTTT. Encoded protein: CAITPTGQGGAAFF.

V gene TRBV19 combines with J gene TRBJ1-1; 9 bases line up with TRBD1. Unmatched junction bases numbered 7, after V lost 10 bases and J lost 4 bases. CDR1 is LNHDA, CDR2 SQIVND, per germline (reference sequence). This CDR3 is built from 13 residues. Written as DNA, the CDR3 is TGTGCCACTCAACAGGGGGCGCGCACTGAAGCTTTCTTT. Protein sequence: CATQQGARTEAFF.

J is TRBJ2-5 and V is TRBV29-1, with a weak D call TRBD2 (6 bases). Trimming cost V 6 bases and J 5 bases, with 16 bases left between them. The CDR3 has 13 residues. The germline V gene has CDR1 SQVTM and CDR2 ANQGSEA. The CDR3 is CSVGGLQPETQYF. In DNA, the CDR3 is TGCAGCGTCGGGGGTCTACAGCCGGAGACCCAGTACTTC.

The chain links TRBV5-4 to TRBJ2-2, with D possibly being TRBD2 (6 bases). Germline V gene sequence: CDR1 SGHNT, CDR2 YYREEE (reference sequence). This CDR3 contains 14 residues. The V and J ends lost 2 bases and 4 bases respectively, with 9 bases between them. In DNA form, the CDR3 reads TGTGCCAGCAGCTTAATGGAGGGCACCGGGGAGCTGTTTTTT. Encoded protein: CASSLMEGTGELFF.

Notes on this clone: Germline and junction disagree at one end, which may indicate a read error. The chain has TRBV5-6 and TRBJ2-5; D gene unclear. The CDR3 extends over 14 amino acids. Germline V gene lookup returns CDR1 SGHDT and CDR2 YYEEEE. CDR3 DNA: TGTGCCAGCAGCTTGGGACCGGCCCAAGGGACCCAGTACTTC. Translating it yields CASSLGPAQGTQYF.

The chain couples TRBV27 to TRBJ2-3; 7 positions match TRBD2. J lost 2 bases, V lost 7 bases, and 15 bases had no gene match. CDR3 length equals 17 residues. Germline V gene sequence: CDR1 MNHEY, CDR2 SMNVEV (reference sequence). The DNA of the CDR3 is TGTGCCAGCAATCCAAAGGTTACAGCGGGATACACAGATACGCAGTATTTT. It encodes CASNPKVTAGYTDTQYF.

The chain has TRBV7-9 and TRBJ1-1; 9 bases map to TRBD1. The ends lost 1 base at V and 0 bases at J; junction bases unmatched: 6. CDR1 and CDR2 from the germline V gene are SEHNR and FQNEAQ (reference sequence). CDR3 length equals 17 residues. CDR3 sequence reads: CASSLGSGTGLNTEAFF. DNA for the CDR3: TGTGCCAGCAGCTTAGGTTCCGGGACAGGGTTGAACACTGAAGCTTTCTTT.